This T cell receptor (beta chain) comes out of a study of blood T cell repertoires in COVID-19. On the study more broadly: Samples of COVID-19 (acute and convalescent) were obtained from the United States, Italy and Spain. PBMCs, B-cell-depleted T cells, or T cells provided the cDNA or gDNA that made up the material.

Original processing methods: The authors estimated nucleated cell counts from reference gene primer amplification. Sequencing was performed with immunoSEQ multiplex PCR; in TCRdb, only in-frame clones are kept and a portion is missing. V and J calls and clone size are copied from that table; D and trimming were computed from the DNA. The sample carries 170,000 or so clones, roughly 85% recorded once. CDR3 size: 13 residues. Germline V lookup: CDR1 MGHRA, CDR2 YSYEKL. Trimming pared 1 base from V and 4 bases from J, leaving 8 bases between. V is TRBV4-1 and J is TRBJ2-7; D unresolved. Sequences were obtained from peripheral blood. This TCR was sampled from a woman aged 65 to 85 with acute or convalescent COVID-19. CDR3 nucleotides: TGCGCCAGCAGCCAAGGGGCAATTTACGAGCAGTACTTC. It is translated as CASSQGAIYEQYF.